This entry lists 11 T cell receptor beta chains sequenced from one sample in a study of shared clonotypes between healthy human individuals. Using immunoSEQ multiplex PCR, the repertoire was profiled, and TCRdb retains in-frame clones only, with some absent. The sample records some 550,000 clones, about 96% being singletons. Sequencing was performed on naive CD4+ T cells sorted from blood. Subset reported: CD45RA+ positively selected. The receptor set was obtained from a woman in her 30s in good health.

This chain uses TRBV4-2 with TRBJ2-5; tentatively, D is TRBD1 or TRBD2 (5 bases each). CDR3 length: 15 residues. V lost 0 bases to trimming and J lost 5 bases, with 13 bases between them. From germline, CDR1 is LGHNA and CDR2 YNFKEQ. In DNA, the CDR3 is TGTGCCAGCAGCCAAGATGGGATAGGGGAGGAGACCCAGTACTTC. Its protein is CASSQDGIGEETQYF.

The chain recombines TRBV28 with TRBJ2-7, with TRBD2 matching over 7 bases. The germline V gene encodes CDR1 MDHEN and CDR2 SYDVKM. This CDR3 is 14 amino acids long. Trimming took 2 bases from V and 2 from J; bases not matched to a gene: 3. This CDR3 is CASSLLAETYEQYF. The CDR3 DNA reads TGTGCCAGCAGTTTACTAGCGGAAACCTACGAGCAGTACTTC.

The gene calls are TRBV19 and TRBJ2-3; 13 bases are shared with TRBD2. This CDR3 is 17 amino acids long. The J segment lost 1 base and the V segment lost 3 bases, leaving 4 bases of the junction unmatched. The V gene's germline CDR1 is LNHDA and CDR2 SQIVND (reference sequence). As DNA, the CDR3 is TGTGCCAGTAGTATTTCCGGACTAGCGGGAGGCACAGATACGCAGTATTTT. Translating it yields CASSISGLAGGTDTQYF.

The rearrangement links TRBV19 to TRBJ1-6; 7 bases agree with TRBD1. Germline values: CDR1 LNHDA, CDR2 SQIVND (reference sequence). J gave up 4 bases and V 6 bases, and 6 bases lay outside the gene matches. There are 15 residues in the CDR3. CDR3 sequence: CASRRQGGYNSPLHF. In DNA form, the CDR3 reads TGTGCCAGTAGGAGACAGGGCGGGTATAATTCACCCCTCCACTTT.

The rearrangement uses TRBV7-3 and TRBJ2-2; 8 positions match TRBD1. Germline CDR1 SGHTA, CDR2 FQGTGA. Trimming at V came to 5 bases and at J to 9 bases, leaving 14 bases not matched to a gene. The CDR3 sequence is 16 residues long. CDR3 residues: CASSLTGAAPGRELFF. In nucleotides, the CDR3 is TGTGCCAGCAGCCTGACAGGGGCCGCTCCTGGTCGGGAGCTGTTTTTT.

CDR3 region: CASRPPFANTGELFF. In nucleotides, the CDR3 is TGTGCCAGCAGGCCCCCATTCGCGAACACCGGGGAGCTGTTTTTT. The V call is TRBV28, the J call TRBJ2-2, with D unresolved. Trimming stripped 6 bases from V and 0 bases from J, with 11 bases between. The length of the CDR3 is 15 residues. Germline V gives CDR1 MDHEN, CDR2 SYDVKM.

The V gene is TRBV19, the J gene TRBJ2-2, with unresolved D. The V gene's germline CDR1 is LNHDA and CDR2 SQIVND (reference sequence). CDR3 size: 14 residues. V was pared by 3 bases and J by 11 bases, with 16 bases between. CDR3 in amino acids: CASSIIGYSGELFF. The CDR3 region has the DNA TGTGCCAGTAGTATCATCGGGTATAGTGGCGAGCTGTTTTTT.

The genes are TRBV27 and TRBJ1-1, with D hard to call. Trimming pared 3 bases from V and 4 bases from J, leaving 21 bases between. The CDR3 has 17 residues. In germline, CDR1 is MNHEY, CDR2 SMNVEV (reference sequence). CDR3 in DNA: TGTGCCAGCAGTTTTTCTCAGCGGCGCGCCGGCCGCACTGAAGCTTTCTTT. Its protein is CASSFSQRRAGRTEAFF.

V gene TRBV7-2 combines with J gene TRBJ2-7, with a weak D call TRBD1 (8 bases). Per germline, CDR1 SGHTA and CDR2 FQGNSA. The CDR3 loop spans 15 amino acids. V was pared by 5 bases and J by 3 bases, with 17 bases between. The CDR3 nucleotides read TGTGCCAGCAGCCACCAACAGGGGGGGATCTACGAGCAGTACTTC. Encoded protein: CASSHQQGGIYEQYF.

J is TRBJ1-2 and V is TRBV29-1; D perhaps matches TRBD1 (6 bases). Trimming took off 6 bases at V and 10 bases at J, with 24 bases between the two ends. The germline V gene encodes CDR1 SQVTM and CDR2 ANQGSEA. The CDR3 loop spans 14 amino acids. The CDR3 is CSVERSTGSSYYTF. In DNA form, the CDR3 reads TGCAGCGTCGAGAGGTCCACAGGGTCTAGCTACTACACCTTC.

V is TRBV27 and J is TRBJ1-5; D gene ambiguous. The CDR3 has 13 amino acids. Trimming removed 5 bases from V and 0 bases from J, with 5 bases in between. CDR1 is MNHEY, CDR2 SMNVEV, per germline (reference sequence). The CDR3 DNA is TGTGCCAGCAGTCGTAATAGCAATCAGCCCCAGCATTTT. Residues: CASSRNSNQPQHF.